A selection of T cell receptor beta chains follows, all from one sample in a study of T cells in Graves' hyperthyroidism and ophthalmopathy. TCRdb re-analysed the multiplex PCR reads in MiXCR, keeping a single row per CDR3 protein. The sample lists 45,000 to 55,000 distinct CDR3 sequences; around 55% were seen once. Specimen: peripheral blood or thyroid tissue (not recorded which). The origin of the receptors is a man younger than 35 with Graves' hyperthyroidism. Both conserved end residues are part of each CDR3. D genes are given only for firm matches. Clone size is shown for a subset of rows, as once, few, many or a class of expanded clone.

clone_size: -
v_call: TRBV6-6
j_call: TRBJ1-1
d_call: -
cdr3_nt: TGTGCCAGCAAGAGGGACTGGAGCACTGAAGCTTTCTTT
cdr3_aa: CASKRDWSTEAFF

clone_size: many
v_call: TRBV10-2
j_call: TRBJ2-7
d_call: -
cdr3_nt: TGCGCCAGCAGTGATGGACTCGAGCAGTACTTC
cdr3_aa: CASSDGLEQYF

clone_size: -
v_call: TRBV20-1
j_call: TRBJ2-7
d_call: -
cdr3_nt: TGCAGTGCTACACTCCGGAGGTATGAGCAGTACTTC
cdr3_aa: CSATLRRYEQYF

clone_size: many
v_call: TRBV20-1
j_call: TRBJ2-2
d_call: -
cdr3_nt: TGCAGTGCTAGAGCAGGGTCCGTCGGGGAGCTGTTTTTT
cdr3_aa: CSARAGSVGELFF

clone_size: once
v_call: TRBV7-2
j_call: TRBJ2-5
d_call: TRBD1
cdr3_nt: TGTGCCAGCAGCACCTACAGGGGGGTCCAAGAGACCCGGTACTTC
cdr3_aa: CASSTYRGVQETRYF

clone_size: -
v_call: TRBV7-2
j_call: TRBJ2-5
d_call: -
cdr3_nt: TGTGCCAGCAGCCCATTGGCAGGGGCAGTCCAAGAGACCCAGTACTTC
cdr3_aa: CASSPLAGAVQETQYF

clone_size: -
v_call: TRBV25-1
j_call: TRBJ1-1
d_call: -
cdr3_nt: TGTGCCAGCAACGGGCGACAGGCGAACACTGAAGCTTTCTTT
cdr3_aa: CASNGRQANTEAFF

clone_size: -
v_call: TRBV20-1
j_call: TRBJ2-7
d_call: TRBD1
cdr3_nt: TGCAGTGCTAGGGGTCCGCGACAGGGGGCGCGGGAGCAGTACTTC
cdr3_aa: CSARGPRQGAREQYF

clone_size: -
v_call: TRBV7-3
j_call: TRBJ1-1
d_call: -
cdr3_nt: TGTGCCAGCAGCCCGCGCGACACTGAAGCTTTCTTT
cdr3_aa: CASSPRDTEAFF

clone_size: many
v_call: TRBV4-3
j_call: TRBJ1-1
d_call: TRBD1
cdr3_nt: TGCGCCAGCAGCAAGGGGACAGGGAGGAGTGAAGCTTTCTTT
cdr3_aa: CASSKGTGRSEAFF

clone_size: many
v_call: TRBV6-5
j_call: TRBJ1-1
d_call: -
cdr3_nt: TGTGCCAGCAAAACACTACAGGGGAACACTGAAGCTTTCTTT
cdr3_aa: CASKTLQGNTEAFF

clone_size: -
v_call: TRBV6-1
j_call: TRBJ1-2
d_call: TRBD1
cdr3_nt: TGTGCCAGCAGTACCGGGACAGGTCAGAACTATGGCTACACCTTC
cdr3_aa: CASSTGTGQNYGYTF

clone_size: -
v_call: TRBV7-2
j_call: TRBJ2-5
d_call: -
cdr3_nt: TGTGCCAGCCGAGGGGGCCAAGAGACCCAGTACTTC
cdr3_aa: CASRGGQETQYF

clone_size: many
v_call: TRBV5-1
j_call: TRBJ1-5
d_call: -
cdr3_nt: TGCGCCAGCAGCTTGGGAGGGGGCAATCAGCCCCAGCATTTT
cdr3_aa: CASSLGGGNQPQHF

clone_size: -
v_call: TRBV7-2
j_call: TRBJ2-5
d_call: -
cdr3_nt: TGTGCCAGCAGCGGGGGAAGGGGGCAGTACTTC
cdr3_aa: CASSGGRGQYF

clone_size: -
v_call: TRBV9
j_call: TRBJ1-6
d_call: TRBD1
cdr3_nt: TGTGCCAGCAGCGTAGAATCGGGACAGGGGACACCCCTCCACTTT
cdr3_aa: CASSVESGQGTPLHF

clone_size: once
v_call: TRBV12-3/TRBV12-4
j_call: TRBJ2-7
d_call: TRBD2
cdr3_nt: TGTGCCAGCAGGGATACTAGCGGGGATTACTACGAGCAGTACTTC
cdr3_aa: CASRDTSGDYYEQYF

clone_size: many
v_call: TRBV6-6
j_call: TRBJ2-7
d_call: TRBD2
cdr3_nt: TGTGCCAGCTCGAAAGGGCTAGCGGGAGGGATATACGAGCAGTACTTC
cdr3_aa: CASSKGLAGGIYEQYF

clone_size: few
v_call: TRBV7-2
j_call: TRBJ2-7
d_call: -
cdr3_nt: TGTGCCAGCAGTTCCCAGGGGGGGGGTTACTCCTACGAGCAGTACTTC
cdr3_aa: CASSSQGGGYSYEQYF

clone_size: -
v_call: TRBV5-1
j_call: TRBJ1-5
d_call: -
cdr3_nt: TGCGCCAGCAGCTTGGTCGGGACTAGCGGGAGCACAGATACGCAGCATTTT
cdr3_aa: CASSLVGTSGSTDTQHF

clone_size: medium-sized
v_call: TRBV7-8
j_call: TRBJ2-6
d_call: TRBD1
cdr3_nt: TGTGCCAGCAGCTTACAGACAGGGTCACACTCTGGGGCCAACGTCCTGACTTTC
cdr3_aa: CASSLQTGSHSGANVLTF

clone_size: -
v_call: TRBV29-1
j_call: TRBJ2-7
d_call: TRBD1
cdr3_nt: TGCAGCGTCCCGGACAGGGGGCCCTACGAGCAGTACTTC
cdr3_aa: CSVPDRGPYEQYF

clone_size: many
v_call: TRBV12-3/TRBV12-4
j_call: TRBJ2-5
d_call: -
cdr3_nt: TGTGCCAGCAGCTCTAAAGTGGAGACCCAGTACTTC
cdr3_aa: CASSSKVETQYF